This T cell receptor beta chain was profiled in a study of blood T cell repertoires in COVID-19. Study-wide background: Samples representing acute and convalescent COVID-19 were sourced from the United States, Italy and Spain. T cells, B-cell-depleted T cells, or PBMCs supplied cDNA or gDNA.

In the authors' workflow: Researchers report that nucleated cell counts were estimated from reference gene primer amplification. Assay used: immunoSEQ multiplex PCR; TCRdb lists only in-frame clones, some missing. V, J and clone size reflect that table, while D and trimming were determined from the DNA. This table holds about 150,000 clones, about 90% found once. Germline assignment: CDR1 MNHNS and CDR2 SASEGT. V lost 0 bases to trimming and J lost 5 bases; unmatched junction nucleotides: 10. CDR3 length: 16 residues. The V call is TRBV6-1, the J call TRBJ2-7; 7 bases map to TRBD1. The sequence was obtained from a man aged 50 to 60 with acute or convalescent COVID-19. Sequenced material: peripheral blood. CDR3 nucleotide sequence: TGTGCCAGCAGTGAAGCGCTAGGGGGCCTCGTGGACGAGCAGTACTTC. Its protein is CASSEALGGLVDEQYF.